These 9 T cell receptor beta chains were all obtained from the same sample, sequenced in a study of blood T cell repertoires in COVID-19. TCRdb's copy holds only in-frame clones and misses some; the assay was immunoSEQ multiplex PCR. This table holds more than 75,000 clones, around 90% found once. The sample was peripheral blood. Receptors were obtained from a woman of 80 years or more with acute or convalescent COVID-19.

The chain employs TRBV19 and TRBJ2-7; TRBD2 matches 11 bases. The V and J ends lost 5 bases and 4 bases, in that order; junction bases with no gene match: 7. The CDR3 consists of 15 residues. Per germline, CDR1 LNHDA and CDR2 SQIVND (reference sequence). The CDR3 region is CASSFLAGGSYEQYF. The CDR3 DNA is TGTGCCAGTAGTTTCCTAGCGGGGGGATCTTACGAGCAGTACTTC.

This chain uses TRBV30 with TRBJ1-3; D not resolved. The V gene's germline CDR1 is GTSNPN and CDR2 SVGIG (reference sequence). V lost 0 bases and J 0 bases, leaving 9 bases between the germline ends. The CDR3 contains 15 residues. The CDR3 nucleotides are TGTGCCTGGAGTGTTTTTGGGCGCTCTGGAAACACCATATATTTT. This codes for CAWSVFGRSGNTIYF.

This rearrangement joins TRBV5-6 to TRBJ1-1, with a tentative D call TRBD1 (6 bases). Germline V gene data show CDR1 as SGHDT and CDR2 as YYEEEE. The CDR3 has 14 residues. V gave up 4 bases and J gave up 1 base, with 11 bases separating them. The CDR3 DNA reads TGTGCCAGCAGCCGGACAGCACAGAACACTGAAGCTTTCTTT. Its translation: CASSRTAQNTEAFF.

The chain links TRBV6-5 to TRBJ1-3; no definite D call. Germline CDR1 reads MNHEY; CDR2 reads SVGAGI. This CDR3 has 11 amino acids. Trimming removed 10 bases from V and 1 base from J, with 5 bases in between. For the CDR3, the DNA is TGTGCCACCGAGTCTGGAAACACCATATATTTT. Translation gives CATESGNTIYF.

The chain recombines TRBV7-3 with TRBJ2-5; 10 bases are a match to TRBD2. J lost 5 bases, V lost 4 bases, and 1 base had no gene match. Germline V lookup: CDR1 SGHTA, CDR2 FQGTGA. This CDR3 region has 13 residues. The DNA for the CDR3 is TGTGCCAGCAGCTCTAGCGGGGGTGAGACCCAGTACTTC. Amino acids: CASSSSGGETQYF.

The CDR3 protein is CASSLARTGLNTEAFF. The CDR3 DNA reads as TGCGCCAGCAGCTTGGCGCGGACAGGGTTGAACACTGAAGCTTTCTTT. This chain links TRBV5-1 with TRBJ1-1; 8 bases agree with TRBD1. The germline CDR1 and CDR2 sequences are SGHRS and YFSETQ. J was trimmed by 0 bases and V by 0 bases; bases with no gene match: 4. This CDR3 comprises 16 residues.

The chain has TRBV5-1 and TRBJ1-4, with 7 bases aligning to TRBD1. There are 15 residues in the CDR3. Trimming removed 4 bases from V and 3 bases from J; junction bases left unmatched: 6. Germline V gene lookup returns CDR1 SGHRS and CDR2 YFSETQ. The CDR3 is CASSLGQLANEKLFF. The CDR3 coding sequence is TGCGCCAGCAGCCTGGGACAGCTGGCTAATGAAAAACTGTTTTTT.

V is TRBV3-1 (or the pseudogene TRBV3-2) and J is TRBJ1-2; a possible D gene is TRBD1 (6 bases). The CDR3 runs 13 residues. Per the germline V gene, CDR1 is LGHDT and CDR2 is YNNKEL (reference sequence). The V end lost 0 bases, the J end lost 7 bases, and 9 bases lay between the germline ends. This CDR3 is CASSQDPGVGYTF. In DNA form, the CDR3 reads TGTGCCAGCAGCCAAGACCCAGGGGTTGGCTACACCTTC.

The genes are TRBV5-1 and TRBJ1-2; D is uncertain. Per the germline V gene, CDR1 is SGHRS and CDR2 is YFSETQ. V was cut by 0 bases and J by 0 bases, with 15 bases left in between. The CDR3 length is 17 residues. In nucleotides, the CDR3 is TGCGCCAGCAGCTTGGATTCTTCTCGACACACTAACTATGGCTACACCTTC. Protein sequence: CASSLDSSRHTNYGYTF.